This entry concerns a single TCR beta chain. Its matching antigen is unknown. Germline trimming cut 7 bases from V and 11 bases from J; bases unmatched to any gene: 4. Germline loops: CDR1 LNHDA, CDR2 SQIVND (reference sequence). The CDR3 runs to 10 residues. This record belongs to a study of OX40 agonist ivuxolimab in advanced cancers. Profiling relied on immunoSEQ multiplex PCR, and the TCRdb table lists in-frame clones only, not all of them. The sample has under 8,500 clones; about 80% are singletons. Whole-study results and caveats: Expansion of clones was among the lowest in partial responders at 0.1-3.0 mg/kg.

This receptor was obtained from an adult with an advanced solid tumor such as melanoma, head and neck, liver or kidney cancer. The specimen comprised CD4+ or CD8+ T cells sorted from blood, sampled in a trial of the OX40 agonist ivuxolimab. This chain uses TRBV19 with TRBJ2-5; 7 bases align to TRBD2. The CDR3 DNA follows: TGTGCCAGTACAGGGAGGGAGCAGTACTTC. Its translation: CASTGREQYF.